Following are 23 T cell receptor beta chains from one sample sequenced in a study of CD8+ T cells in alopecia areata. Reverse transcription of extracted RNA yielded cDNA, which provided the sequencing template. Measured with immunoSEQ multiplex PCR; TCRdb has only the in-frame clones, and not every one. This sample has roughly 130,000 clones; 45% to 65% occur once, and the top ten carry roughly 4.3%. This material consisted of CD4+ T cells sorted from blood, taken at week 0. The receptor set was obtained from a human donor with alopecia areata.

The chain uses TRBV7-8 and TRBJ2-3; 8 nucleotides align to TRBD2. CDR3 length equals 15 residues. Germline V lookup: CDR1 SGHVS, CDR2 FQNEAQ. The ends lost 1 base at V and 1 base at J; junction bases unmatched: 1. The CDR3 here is CASSLVLAGTDTQYF. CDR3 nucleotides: TGTGCCAGCAGCTTAGTACTAGCGGGCACAGATACGCAGTATTTT.

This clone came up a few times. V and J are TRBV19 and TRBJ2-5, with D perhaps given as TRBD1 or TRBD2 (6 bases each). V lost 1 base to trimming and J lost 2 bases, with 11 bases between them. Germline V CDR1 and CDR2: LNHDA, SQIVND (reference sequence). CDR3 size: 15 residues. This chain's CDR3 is CASSIVKGGQETQYF. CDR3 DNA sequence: TGTGCCAGTAGTATAGTGAAGGGGGGACAAGAGACCCAGTACTTC.

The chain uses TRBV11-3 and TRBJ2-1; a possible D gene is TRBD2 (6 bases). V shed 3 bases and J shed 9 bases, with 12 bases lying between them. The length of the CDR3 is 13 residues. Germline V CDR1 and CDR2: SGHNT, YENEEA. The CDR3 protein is CASSFGGGSEQFF. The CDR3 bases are TGTGCCAGCAGCTTCGGTGGAGGGAGTGAGCAGTTCTTC.

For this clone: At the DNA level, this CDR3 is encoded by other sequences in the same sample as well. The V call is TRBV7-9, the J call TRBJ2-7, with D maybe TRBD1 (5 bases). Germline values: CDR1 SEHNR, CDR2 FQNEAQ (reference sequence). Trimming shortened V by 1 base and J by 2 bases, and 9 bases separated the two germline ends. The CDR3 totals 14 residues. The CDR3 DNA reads TGTGCCAGCAGCTTAGGGGGCTCTGCCTACGAGCAGTACTTC. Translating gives CASSLGGSAYEQYF.

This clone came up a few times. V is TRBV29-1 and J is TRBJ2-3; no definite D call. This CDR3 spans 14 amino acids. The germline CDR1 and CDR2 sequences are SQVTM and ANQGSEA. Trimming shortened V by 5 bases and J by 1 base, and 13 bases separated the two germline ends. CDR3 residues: CSVSGRGRTDTQYF. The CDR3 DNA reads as TGCAGCGTTTCTGGTCGTGGTCGCACAGATACGCAGTATTTT.

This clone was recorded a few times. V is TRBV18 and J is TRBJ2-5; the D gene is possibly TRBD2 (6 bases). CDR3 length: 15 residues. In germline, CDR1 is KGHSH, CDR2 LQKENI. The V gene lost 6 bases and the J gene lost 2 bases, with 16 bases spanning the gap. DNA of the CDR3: TGTGCCAGCTCGCCGGAGGCGGGGATACAAGAGACCCAGTACTTC. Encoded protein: CASSPEAGIQETQYF.

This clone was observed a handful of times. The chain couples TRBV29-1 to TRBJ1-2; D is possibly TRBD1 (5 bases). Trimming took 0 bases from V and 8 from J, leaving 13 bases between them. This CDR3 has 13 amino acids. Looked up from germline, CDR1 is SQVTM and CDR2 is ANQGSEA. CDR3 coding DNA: TGCAGCGTTGAAGAGGGACGGGGCCAGGGCTACACCTTC. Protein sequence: CSVEEGRGQGYTF. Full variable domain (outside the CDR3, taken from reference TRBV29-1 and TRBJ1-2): SAVISQKPSRDICQRGTSLTIQCQVDSQVTMMFWYRQQPGQSLTLIATANQGSEATYESGFVIDKFPISRPNLTFSTLTVSNMSPEDSSIYLCSVEEGRGQGYTFGSGTRLTVV.

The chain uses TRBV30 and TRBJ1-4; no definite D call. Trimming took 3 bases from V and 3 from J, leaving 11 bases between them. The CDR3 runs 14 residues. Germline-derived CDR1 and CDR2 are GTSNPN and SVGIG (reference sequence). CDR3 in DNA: TGTGCCTGGAGCGTTGGGGTACCTAATGAAAAACTGTTTTTT. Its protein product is CAWSVGVPNEKLFF.

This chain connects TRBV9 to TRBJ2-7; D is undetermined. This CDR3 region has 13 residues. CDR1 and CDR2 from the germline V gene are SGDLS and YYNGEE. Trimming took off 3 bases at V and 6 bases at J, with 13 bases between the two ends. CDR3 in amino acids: CASSESLVGEQYF. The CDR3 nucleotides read TGTGCCAGCAGCGAGTCCCTTGTTGGCGAGCAGTACTTC.

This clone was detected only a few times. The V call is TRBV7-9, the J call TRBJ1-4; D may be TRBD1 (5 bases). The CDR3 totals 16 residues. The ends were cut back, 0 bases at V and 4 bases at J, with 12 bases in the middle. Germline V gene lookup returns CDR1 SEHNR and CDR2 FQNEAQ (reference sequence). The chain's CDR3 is CASSLASGTDNEKLFF. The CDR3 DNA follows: TGTGCCAGCAGCTTAGCAAGTGGGACTGATAATGAAAAACTGTTTTTT.

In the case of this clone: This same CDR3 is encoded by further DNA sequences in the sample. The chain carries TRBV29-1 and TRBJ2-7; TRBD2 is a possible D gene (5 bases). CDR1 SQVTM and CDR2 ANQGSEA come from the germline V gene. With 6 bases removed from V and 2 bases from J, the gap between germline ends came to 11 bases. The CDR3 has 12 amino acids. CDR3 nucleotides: TGCAGCGTGGGAGAGGGCCCCTACGAGCAGTACTTC. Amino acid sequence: CSVGEGPYEQYF.

Here the CDR3 DNA reads TGCGCCAGCAGCTCAGGCGAGAGGGGGACTGAAGCTTTCTTT. It specifies CASSSGERGTEAFF. The V gene is TRBV5-1, the J gene TRBJ1-1; weak D call: TRBD1 (6 bases). V was clipped by 3 bases and J by 5 bases, with 14 bases between them. The CDR3 loop spans 14 amino acids. Germline V CDR1 and CDR2: SGHRS, YFSETQ. Using reference TRBV5-1 and TRBJ1-1 for the parts outside the CDR3, the full variable domain is KAGVTQTPRYLIKTRGQQVTLSCSPISGHRSVSWYQQTPGQGLQFLFEYFSETQRNKGNFPGRFSGRQFSNSRSEMNVSTLELGDSALYLCASSSGERGTEAFFGQGTRLTVV.

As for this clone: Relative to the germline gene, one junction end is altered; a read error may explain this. CDR3: CAGSVGGGSRETQYF. CDR3 nucleotide sequence: TGTGCCGGCAGCGTAGGTGGTGGGAGTCGAGAGACCCAGTACTTC. V is TRBV9 and J is TRBJ2-5, with D tentatively TRBD2 (5 bases). This CDR3 comprises 15 residues. The germline gives CDR1 SGDLS, CDR2 YYNGEE. The whole variable domain, remainder taken from reference TRBV9 and TRBJ2-5, is DSGVTQTPKHLITATGQRVTLRCSPRSGDLSVYWYQQSLDQGLQFLIQYYNGEERAKGNILERFSAQQFPDLHSELNLSSLELGDSALYFCAGSVGGGSRETQYFGPGTRLLVL.

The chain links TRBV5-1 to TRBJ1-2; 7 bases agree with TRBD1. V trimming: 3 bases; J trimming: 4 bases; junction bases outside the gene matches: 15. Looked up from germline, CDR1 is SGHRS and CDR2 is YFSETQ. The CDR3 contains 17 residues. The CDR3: CASSWAGGRSIFYGYTF. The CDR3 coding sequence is TGCGCCAGCAGCTGGGCAGGGGGACGGAGCATTTTCTATGGCTACACCTTC. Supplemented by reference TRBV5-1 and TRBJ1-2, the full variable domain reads KAGVTQTPRYLIKTRGQQVTLSCSPISGHRSVSWYQQTPGQGLQFLFEYFSETQRNKGNFPGRFSGRQFSNSRSEMNVSTLELGDSALYLCASSWAGGRSIFYGYTFGSGTRLTVV.

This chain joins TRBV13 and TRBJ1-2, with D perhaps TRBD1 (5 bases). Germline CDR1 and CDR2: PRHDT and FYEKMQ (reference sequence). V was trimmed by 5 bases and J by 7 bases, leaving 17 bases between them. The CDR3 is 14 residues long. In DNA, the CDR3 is TGTGCCAGCAGCCTGGGACCCCGAGAACGTGGCTACACCTTC. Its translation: CASSLGPRERGYTF.

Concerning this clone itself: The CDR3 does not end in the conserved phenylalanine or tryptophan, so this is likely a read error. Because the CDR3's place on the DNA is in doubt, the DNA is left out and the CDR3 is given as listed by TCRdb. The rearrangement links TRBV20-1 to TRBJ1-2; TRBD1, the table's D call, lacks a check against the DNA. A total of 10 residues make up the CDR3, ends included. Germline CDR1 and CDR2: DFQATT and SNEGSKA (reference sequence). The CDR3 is CSARDLGAGV.

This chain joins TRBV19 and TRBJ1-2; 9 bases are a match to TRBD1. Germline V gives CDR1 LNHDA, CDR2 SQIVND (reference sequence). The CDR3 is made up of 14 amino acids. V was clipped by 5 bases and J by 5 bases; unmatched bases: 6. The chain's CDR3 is CASSRTGVHYGYTF. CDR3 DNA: TGTGCCAGTAGTCGGACAGGGGTACATTATGGCTACACCTTC.

In DNA form, the CDR3 reads TGTGCCAGCAGTTCGAACACCGGGGAGCTGTTTTTT. This encodes CASSSNTGELFF. The chain is built from TRBV7-3 and TRBJ2-2; no reliable D call. Germline lookup yields CDR1 SGHTA and CDR2 FQGTGA. The germline V and J ends were trimmed by 6 bases and 0 bases, with 2 bases remaining between them. The CDR3 loop spans 12 amino acids.

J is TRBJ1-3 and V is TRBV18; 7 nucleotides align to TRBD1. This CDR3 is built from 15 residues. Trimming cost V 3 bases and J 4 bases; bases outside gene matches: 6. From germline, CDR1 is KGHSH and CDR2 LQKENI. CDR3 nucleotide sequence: TGTGCCAGCTCACCTGAGGGGGCCACAGGAAACACCATATATTTT. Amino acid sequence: CASSPEGATGNTIYF.

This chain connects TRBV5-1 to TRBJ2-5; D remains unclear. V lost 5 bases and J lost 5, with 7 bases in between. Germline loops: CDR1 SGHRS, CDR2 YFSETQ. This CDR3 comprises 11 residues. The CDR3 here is CASRRSETQYF. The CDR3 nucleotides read TGCGCCAGCAGAAGGTCCGAGACCCAGTACTTC.

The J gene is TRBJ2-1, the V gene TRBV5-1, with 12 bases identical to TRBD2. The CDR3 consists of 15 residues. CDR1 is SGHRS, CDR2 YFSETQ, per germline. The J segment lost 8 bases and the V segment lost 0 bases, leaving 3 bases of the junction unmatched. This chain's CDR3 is CASSLELAGGDEQFF. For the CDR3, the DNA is TGCGCCAGCAGCTTGGAACTAGCGGGAGGCGATGAGCAGTTCTTC.

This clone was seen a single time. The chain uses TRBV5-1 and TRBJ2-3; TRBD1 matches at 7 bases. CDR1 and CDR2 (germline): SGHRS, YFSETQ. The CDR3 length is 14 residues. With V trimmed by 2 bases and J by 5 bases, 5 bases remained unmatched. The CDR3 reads CASSLPGGQDTQYF. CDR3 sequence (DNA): TGCGCCAGCAGCTTACCAGGGGGTCAAGATACGCAGTATTTT. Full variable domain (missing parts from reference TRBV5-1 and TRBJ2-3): KAGVTQTPRYLIKTRGQQVTLSCSPISGHRSVSWYQQTPGQGLQFLFEYFSETQRNKGNFPGRFSGRQFSNSRSEMNVSTLELGDSALYLCASSLPGGQDTQYFGPGTRLTVL.

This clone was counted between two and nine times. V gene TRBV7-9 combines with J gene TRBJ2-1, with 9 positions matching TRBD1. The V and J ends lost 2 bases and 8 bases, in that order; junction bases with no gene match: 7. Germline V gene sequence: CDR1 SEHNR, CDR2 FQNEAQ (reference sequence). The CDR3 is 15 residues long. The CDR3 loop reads CASSLSDRGSHEQFF. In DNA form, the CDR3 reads TGTGCCAGCAGCTTATCTGACAGGGGGTCCCATGAGCAGTTCTTC.